One sample yielded the 25 T cell receptor beta chains listed below, sequenced in a study of T cell responses to AZD1222 COVID-19 vaccine. Using immunoSEQ multiplex PCR, the repertoire was profiled, and TCRdb retains in-frame clones only, with some absent. This sample carries about 45,000 clones, around 80% of them seen once, and the ten largest clones take 3% to 4%. The sample in question was peripheral blood, obtained on day 0 of AZD1222 vaccination. These receptors originate from an adult in good health.

This chain joins TRBV4-3 and TRBJ2-5; 10 nucleotides line up with TRBD1. Trimming took 1 base from V and 4 from J; bases not matched to a gene: 0. The CDR3 consists of 14 residues. Germline CDR1 and CDR2: LGHNA and YSLEER. The CDR3 sequence: CASSQGTGGETQYF. CDR3 DNA sequence: TGCGCCAGCAGCCAAGGGACAGGGGGAGAGACCCAGTACTTC.

The gene calls are TRBV12-3 or TRBV12-4 and TRBJ2-7; a weak D match, TRBD1 (5 bases). CDR3 size: 13 residues. Trimming removed 6 bases at V and 2 bases at J, with 11 bases between. As DNA, the CDR3 is TGTGCCAGCAGCCGGCAAGGGGCCTACGAGCAGTACTTC. It codes for CASSRQGAYEQYF.

This rearrangement joins TRBV27 to TRBJ1-2; D remains ambiguous. The V and J ends lost 4 bases and 1 base respectively, with 13 bases between them. This CDR3 spans 15 amino acids. In germline, CDR1 is MNHEY, CDR2 SMNVEV (reference sequence). CDR3 loop: CASSYPTRINYGYTF. The CDR3 bases are TGTGCCAGCAGTTACCCGACTAGGATTAACTATGGCTACACCTTC.

This clone was detected once. The V and J genes are TRBV5-6 and TRBJ1-1; a possible D gene is TRBD1 (5 bases). The CDR3 has 13 amino acids. With 4 bases removed from V and 5 bases from J, the gap between germline ends came to 12 bases. CDR1 is SGHDT, CDR2 YYEEEE, per germline. The CDR3 sequence: CASSQGRETEAFF. In DNA, the CDR3 is TGTGCCAGCAGCCAGGGACGGGAAACTGAAGCTTTCTTT.

This sequence joins TRBV6-1 and TRBJ1-1; 9 bases align to TRBD1. This CDR3 is 15 amino acids long. With V trimmed by 6 bases and J by 0 bases, 5 bases remained unmatched. CDR1 and CDR2 (germline): MNHNS, SASEGT. The CDR3 sequence is CASSTGGSLNTEAFF. The DNA for the CDR3 is TGTGCCAGCAGCACAGGGGGCTCCCTGAACACTGAAGCTTTCTTT.

This chain uses TRBV21-1 with TRBJ1-3; the table's D gene call, TRBD1, was not cross checked with the DNA. TRBV21-1 is described as a pseudogene. CDR3 length: 15 residues. CDR3 amino acids: CASSKDSLSGNTIYF. Here the CDR3 DNA reads TGTGCCAGCAGCAAAGACAGTCTCTCTGGAAACACCATATATTTT.

J is TRBJ1-1 and V is TRBV28; no definite D call. The CDR3 length is 12 residues. Per germline, CDR1 MDHEN and CDR2 SYDVKM. V was shortened by 7 bases and J by 0 bases, with 6 bases between the two germline ends. The chain's CDR3 is CASKSVNTEAFF. The CDR3 DNA reads TGTGCCAGCAAGTCGGTGAACACTGAAGCTTTCTTT.

This clone was detected a few times. The chain couples TRBV7-2 to TRBJ1-6, with D maybe TRBD1 (5 bases). The V and J ends lost 0 bases and 7 bases respectively, with 10 bases between them. Germline V gene lookup returns CDR1 SGHTA and CDR2 FQGNSA. The length of the CDR3 is 15 residues. The CDR3 DNA reads TGTGCCAGCAGCTTAGCGGGGCCGCCCAATTCACCCCTCCACTTT. Translation: CASSLAGPPNSPLHF.

For the CDR3, the DNA is TGTGCCAGCAGCAGTACAGGGACCCCATCCTACGAGCAGTACTTC. Translated, it gives CASSSTGTPSYEQYF. The genes are TRBV27 and TRBJ2-7, with TRBD1 as a possible D gene (6 bases). The CDR3 spans 15 residues. With 6 bases removed from V and 1 base from J, the gap between germline ends came to 16 bases. Germline lookup yields CDR1 MNHEY and CDR2 SMNVEV (reference sequence).

In its sample, this clone was seen once. The chain recombines TRBV24-1 with TRBJ2-2; no definite D call. The CDR3 is 13 residues long. With 0 bases removed from V and 7 bases from J, the gap between germline ends came to 5 bases. Germline values: CDR1 KGHDR, CDR2 SFDVKD. The CDR3 sequence is CATSDLDNGELFF. CDR3 DNA sequence: TGTGCCACCAGTGATTTGGACAACGGGGAGCTGTTTTTT.

The V gene is TRBV7-2, the J gene TRBJ2-3, with 14 positions matching TRBD2. CDR1 and CDR2 (germline): SGHTA, FQGNSA. V lost 5 bases and J lost 1; bases outside the gene matches: 2. This CDR3 has 16 amino acids. As DNA, the CDR3 is TGTGCCAGCAGCATGGGACTAGCGGGGGGCACAGATACGCAGTATTTT. This sequence encodes CASSMGLAGGTDTQYF.

The gene calls are TRBV6-2 or TRBV6-3 and TRBJ1-2, with D uncertain. Germline CDR1 is MNHEY and CDR2 is SVGEGT. The CDR3 covers 12 residues. V was cut by 2 bases and J by 8 bases, with 9 bases left in between. CDR3 nucleotides: TGTGCCAGCAGTTACGAGGTCGGGGGCTACACCTTC. Translation gives CASSYEVGGYTF.

V and J are TRBV6-1 and TRBJ1-5; no firm D call. Trimming took off 1 base at V and 3 bases at J, with 7 bases between the two ends. The length of the CDR3 is 14 residues. Per the germline V gene, CDR1 is MNHNS and CDR2 is SASEGT. The CDR3 is CASSEVNINQPQHF. In DNA form, the CDR3 reads TGTGCCAGCAGTGAAGTAAACATCAATCAGCCCCAGCATTTT.

This clone has only a few counts. The chain combines TRBV4-2 with TRBJ1-1, with 9 positions matching TRBD1. Germline V CDR1 and CDR2: LGHNA, YNFKEQ. This CDR3 region has 15 residues. The junction had 5 bases not matched to a gene; V was cut back by 1 base and J by 5 bases. The CDR3 sequence: CASSQVGQGRTEAFF. The DNA for the CDR3 is TGTGCCAGCAGCCAAGTGGGACAGGGAAGGACTGAAGCTTTCTTT.

The chain is built from TRBV3-1 (or the pseudogene TRBV3-2) and TRBJ2-1; 8 positions match TRBD2. This CDR3 spans 16 amino acids. V was clipped by 3 bases and J by 3 bases; unmatched bases: 7. The germline CDR1 and CDR2 sequences are LGHDT and YNNKEL (reference sequence). CDR3 protein: CASSQAGGWDYNEQFF. The DNA for the CDR3 is TGTGCCAGCAGCCAGGCGGGAGGCTGGGACTACAATGAGCAGTTCTTC.

The chain combines TRBV2 with TRBJ1-2; D unresolved. V was trimmed by 1 base and J by 7 bases, leaving 10 bases between them. Germline V gene sequence: CDR1 SNHLY, CDR2 FYNNEI. The CDR3 runs 13 residues. The CDR3 DNA is TGTGCCAGCAGTGAAGAAGGTGGGATTGGCTACACCTTC. Its translation is CASSEEGGIGYTF.

The rearrangement links TRBV4-3 to TRBJ2-1, with 8 bases that match TRBD1. The V gene end was trimmed by 1 base and the J gene end by 3 bases; junction bases not matched to a gene: 2. The CDR3 consists of 15 residues. CDR1 and CDR2 from the germline V gene are LGHNA and YSLEER. CDR3 DNA: TGCGCCAGCAGCCAAGGGACAGGGTTCTACAATGAGCAGTTCTTC. Protein sequence: CASSQGTGFYNEQFF.

The rearrangement joins TRBV5-1 to TRBJ2-3; 8 positions agree with TRBD1. Germline CDR1 and CDR2: SGHRS and YFSETQ. The CDR3 is made up of 15 amino acids. J lost 2 bases, V lost 5 bases, and 7 bases had no gene match. This CDR3 is CASSAGQAITDTQYF. The CDR3 DNA is TGCGCCAGCAGTGCGGGACAGGCCATCACAGATACGCAGTATTTT.

The gene calls are TRBV3-1 (or the pseudogene TRBV3-2) and TRBJ2-7, with 8 bases aligning to TRBD1. The V segment lost 0 bases and the J segment 3 bases; nucleotides outside the gene matches: 7. CDR3 size: 16 residues. Per germline, CDR1 LGHDT and CDR2 YNNKEL (reference sequence). The CDR3 DNA reads as TGTGCCAGCAGCCAAGATTGGACAGGGTCCCTCTACGAGCAGTACTTC. It encodes CASSQDWTGSLYEQYF.

V and J are TRBV11-2 and TRBJ1-2, with D unresolved. Germline CDR1 is SGHAT and CDR2 is FQNNGV. Trimming removed 5 bases at V and 12 bases at J, with 19 bases between. The CDR3 sequence is 13 residues long. As DNA, the CDR3 is TGTGCCAGCAGCGGCACAGAGCCTATTGGTAACACCTTC. It is translated as CASSGTEPIGNTF.

The chain combines TRBV3-1 (or the pseudogene TRBV3-2) with TRBJ2-5; no reliable D call. The CDR3 is 14 residues long. Germline-derived CDR1 and CDR2 are LGHDT and YNNKEL (reference sequence). Trimming cost V 2 bases and J 1 base, with 8 bases left between them. CDR3 DNA sequence: TGTGCCAGCAGCCAACCGGGTATCCAAGAGACCCAGTACTTC. Protein sequence: CASSQPGIQETQYF.

This chain connects TRBV7-3 to TRBJ2-2; perhaps TRBD2 as D (5 bases). V was clipped by 5 bases and J by 4 bases, with 8 bases between them. Germline V gene sequence: CDR1 SGHTA, CDR2 FQGTGA. This CDR3 is built from 13 residues. In DNA form, the CDR3 reads TGTGCCAGCAGCCGGGGAATCACCGGGGAGCTGTTTTTT. It encodes CASSRGITGELFF.

Written as DNA, the CDR3 is TGTGCCAGCAGCTGGGGGACAGATACGCAGTATTTT. Its translation: CASSWGTDTQYF. V and J are TRBV5-6 and TRBJ2-3, with D perhaps given as TRBD1 or TRBD2 (5 bases each). CDR1 and CDR2 from the germline V gene are SGHDT and YYEEEE. The CDR3 is 12 residues long. Trimming left V 3 bases short and J 3 bases short, with 5 bases between.

The chain carries TRBV29-1 and TRBJ1-1; 7 bases are a match to TRBD1. The CDR3 is 13 residues long. J was trimmed by 7 bases and V by 7 bases; bases with no gene match: 12. Per germline, CDR1 SQVTM and CDR2 ANQGSEA. This CDR3 is CSGGQRPTGEAFF. Here the CDR3 DNA reads TGCAGCGGGGGACAGCGGCCAACAGGTGAAGCTTTCTTT.

V usage is TRBV6-1 and J usage is TRBJ1-1, with unresolved D. Trimming cost V 0 bases and J 7 bases, with 3 bases left between them. The CDR3 consists of 11 residues. Germline V gene lookup returns CDR1 MNHNS and CDR2 SASEGT. This CDR3 is CASSEASEAFF. CDR3 coding DNA: TGTGCCAGCAGTGAAGCGAGTGAAGCTTTCTTT.